This record covers a single TCR beta chain. As yet, its antigen is unknown. The authors deemed Graves' hyperthyroidism stable absent ophthalmopathy progression within 18 months. These data come from a study of T cells in Graves' hyperthyroidism and ophthalmopathy. Study-level points and caveats: By a 13 V-J model, ophthalmopathy was set apart from stable hyperthyroidism.

Amplification of TCR beta CDR3 regions was performed using RNA transcripts as template. First-round RT-PCR with HTBI primers amplified the TCR CDR3 region. TCRdb itself ran the multiplex PCR reads through MiXCR, one entry per CDR3 protein. The repertoire consists of over 700,000 distinct CDR3 sequences, with over 35% occurring once and the leading ten covering less than 40%. Sequenced material: blood. This clonotype was sampled from a woman aged 35 to 49 with Graves' hyperthyroidism.

In DNA, the CDR3 is TGTGCCAGCAGCCCCAGGACAGGGGGGATAAGTGAAGCTTTCTTT. Encoded protein: CASSPRTGGISEAFF. This chain uses TRBV7-9 with TRBJ1-1; TRBD1 matches at 10 bases. Germline values: CDR1 SEHNR, CDR2 FQNEAQ (reference sequence). The J segment lost 7 bases and the V segment lost 5 bases, leaving 10 bases of the junction unmatched. This CDR3 is built from 15 residues.